The 6 T cell receptor beta chains presented below share a single source sample, sequenced in a study of blood T cells in healthy people across ages. The authors ran a second PCR of about 6 to 11 cycles using a sample-barcoded 5' primer and a J-beta primer mix. TCRdb re-analysed the 5' RACE reads in MiXCR, keeping a single row per CDR3 protein. The sample includes roughly 2 million distinct CDR3 sequences, around 48% seen only once; the top ten take around 2.1%. Sequencing was performed on blood. The source is a woman in her thirties or forties in good health.

V usage is TRBV5-6 and J usage is TRBJ2-1, with D possibly TRBD2 on 5 matching bases. The ends were cut back, 2 bases at V and 3 bases at J, with 12 bases in the middle. CDR1 SGHDT and CDR2 YYEEEE come from the germline V gene. The CDR3 loop spans 15 amino acids. The CDR3 coding sequence is TGTGCCAGCAGCTTTCGGGGATTGTACTACAATGAGCAGTTCTTC. Its translation is CASSFRGLYYNEQFF. Full variable domain (rest looked up from reference TRBV5-6 and TRBJ2-1): DAGVTQSPTHLIKTRGQQVTLRCSPKSGHDTVSWYQQALGQGPQFIFQYYEEEERQRGNFPDRFSGHQFPNYSSELNVNALLLGDSALYLCASSFRGLYYNEQFFGPGTRLTVL.

CDR3 in amino acids: CASSVLQGAEEQYF. The DNA for the CDR3 is TGCGCCAGCAGCGTTCTGCAGGGCGCGGAGGAGCAGTACTTC. The V and J genes are TRBV5-1 and TRBJ2-7; D possibly corresponds to TRBD1 (5 bases). CDR1 and CDR2 from the germline V gene are SGHRS and YFSETQ. Trimming cost V 4 bases and J 7 bases, with 18 bases left between them. This CDR3 has 14 residues.

Only a few counts were recorded for this clonotype. The chain employs TRBV7-8 and TRBJ2-5; 8 bases agree with TRBD2. Germline loops: CDR1 SGHVS, CDR2 FQNEAQ. J gave up 5 bases and V 10 bases, and 6 bases lay outside the gene matches. The CDR3 loop spans 12 amino acids. The CDR3: CAIPGGPETQYF. The CDR3 nucleotides are TGTGCCATCCCGGGGGGGCCGGAGACCCAGTACTTC.

The J gene is TRBJ2-7, the V gene TRBV7-2; TRBD2 is a possible D gene (5 bases). V lost 7 bases, J lost 3 bases, and 13 bases lay in between. Germline V gene lookup returns CDR1 SGHTA and CDR2 FQGNSA. CDR3 size: 13 residues. The CDR3 region has the DNA TGTGCCAGCACCCACGGCCGGGACTACGAGCAGTACTTC. Protein: CASTHGRDYEQYF.

V gene TRBV4-2 combines with J gene TRBJ2-5; D is perhaps TRBD1 (5 bases). V was shortened by 4 bases and J by 11 bases, with 32 bases between the two germline ends. The CDR3 is 18 residues long. Germline V gene sequence: CDR1 LGHNA, CDR2 YNFKEQ. DNA for the CDR3: TGTGCCAGCAGCCTTACCGCGCAGGGTCCAGGCTCCTACAATGAGCAGTACTTC. Protein sequence: CASSLTAQGPGSYNEQYF.

In this sample, this clonotype turned up once. The CDR3 reads CASSTRLAGAYNEQFF. The CDR3 DNA is TGTGCCAGCAGTACCCGACTAGCGGGGGCCTACAATGAGCAGTTCTTC. The chain recombines TRBV28 with TRBJ2-1; 12 nucleotides agree with TRBD2. Germline lookup yields CDR1 MDHEN and CDR2 SYDVKM. There are 16 residues in the CDR3. V dropped 5 bases and J dropped 2; count of bases not matched to a gene: 4.